This TCR beta chain was sequenced for a study of graft-versus-host responses after intestinal transplantation (TCRdb year 2021). In the study overall: The transplants that recipients received were multivisceral, liver-intestinal, or isolated intestinal. Every recipient was given anti-thymocyte globulin induction, followed by around three years of maintenance tacrolimus and steroids. After intestinal transplantation, graft-versus-host and host-versus-graft alloreactive T cell clones in the graft, circulation and bone marrow were tracked using bulk TCR-beta CDR3 sequencing. To identify alloreactive clones, pre-transplant mixed lymphocyte reaction products were sequenced and then compared with unstimulated pre-transplant donor and recipient T cells. The cohort enrolled around 25 intestinal transplant recipients including one retransplant, and a few patients lacking pretransplant specimens were excluded. Donor T cell macrochimerism was defined as a peak of at least 4% donor T cells among recipient peripheral blood mononuclear cells. Instead of going to the commercial service, samples from a few later patients were sequenced in-house on an Illumina MiSeq and processed with MiXCR. The research as a whole found: GvH clones were detected in recipient bone marrow, and some appeared earlier in ileal mucosa or blood, consistent with an intestinal mucosal origin. Early after transplant, peak levels of circulating GvH clones were associated with declines in HvG clones. Patients with donor T cell macrochimerism had high GvH to HvG T cell clonal ratios in their allografts. The relatively low number and heterogeneity of intestinal transplant patients limited the conclusions.

The V end loses 3 bases and the J end loses 5 bases, and a stretch of 10 bases separates them. The CDR3 numbers 13 residues from cysteine through phenylalanine. CDR3 DNA only is kept here, 39 bases in frame from base 1. The germline V gene encodes CDR1 SEHNR and CDR2 FQNEAQ (reference sequence). Details on this clone: It has no known antigen specificity. Base qualities are not at hand, and no much larger clone is one base apart.

The method was the immunoSEQ multiplex PCR assay. For most patients, high-throughput TCR-beta CDR3 sequencing of genomic DNA was performed by Adaptive Biotechnologies. The study's processing was this. Adaptive's ImmunoSEQ software supplied the TCR sequencing data for more than 15 patients, while MiXCR and VDJtools were used to process a few other patients. CDR3 nucleotide sequences shared between donor and recipient were removed because their origin could not be assigned. To count as alloreactive, a clone needed at least 2-fold expansion over unstimulated cells and a minimum CFSE-low frequency of 0.002% (template counts) or 0.001% (read counts). A clone was considered mappable if detected in the sequenced pre-transplant spleen, lymph node, or MLR CFSE-low populations of the donor or recipient. The cumulative frequency of alloreactive clones was calculated as a percentage of all sequences, weighted by copy number. Sourced from immuneACCESS, this table was stored by TCRdb with only in-frame sequences that have V and J called. A share of the clones is absent; for the studies checked, an unresolved V gene accounts for under half, and the remainder has no known explanation. The V and J calls and clone size are taken from that table; D and trimming were inferred from the DNA. This sample holds 8,100 or so clones; roughly 69% were observed only once. The top ten clonotypes cover around a fifth of the sample.

Intraepithelial and lamina propria lymphocytes were isolated from graft specimens using dithiothreitol, EDTA incubations and collagenase D digestion. Serial intestinal graft biopsy specimens collected up to 600 days after transplant underwent bulk TCR-beta sequencing. This sequence uses TRBV7-9 and TRBJ1-2, with TRBD1 perhaps the D gene, on 5 matching bases. The clonotype comes from a human patient who received an intestinal transplant, so some T cells may come from the graft donor. The sample here was ileum tissue, taken 230 to 240 days after intestinal transplantation. This receptor carries the CDR3 CASSFTGYYGYTF. The sequence in DNA is TGTGCCAGCAGCTTTACAGGTTATTATGGCTACACCTTC.